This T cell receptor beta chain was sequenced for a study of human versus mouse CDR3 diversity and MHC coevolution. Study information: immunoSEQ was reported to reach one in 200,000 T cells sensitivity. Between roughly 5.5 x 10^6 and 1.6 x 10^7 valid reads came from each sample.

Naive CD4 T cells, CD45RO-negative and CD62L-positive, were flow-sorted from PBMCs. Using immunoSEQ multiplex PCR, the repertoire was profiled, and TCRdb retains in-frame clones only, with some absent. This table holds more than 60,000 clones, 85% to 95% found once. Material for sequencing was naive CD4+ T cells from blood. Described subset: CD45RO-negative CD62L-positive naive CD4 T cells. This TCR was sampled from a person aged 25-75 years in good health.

Written as DNA, the CDR3 is TGTGCCAGCTCACCACCAAATGACCTAGTCAGCGGGAATGAGCAGTTCTTC. Its protein is CASSPPNDLVSGNEQFF. This sequence joins TRBV18 and TRBJ2-1; perhaps TRBD2 as D (6 bases). Germline lookup yields CDR1 KGHSH and CDR2 LQKENI. The CDR3 length is 17 residues. V was trimmed by 0 bases and J by 7 bases, leaving 19 bases between them.